This paragraph covers one T cell receptor beta chain sequence. Time point indicated: newly diagnosed GD, antithyroid drugs for less than 3 months. The TCR library was made from RNA extracted from PBMCs. All patients originated from an endocrinology department located in Xi'an, China. As collected, the peripheral blood samples measured around 9 milliliters each and went into EDTA tubes. Germline V gene lookup returns CDR1 SGHNT and CDR2 YYREEE (reference sequence). Trimming took off 0 bases at V and 5 bases at J, with 17 bases between the two ends. The CDR3 sequence is 16 residues long. Building of the TCR beta libraries involved iRepertoire HTBI primers and Arm-PCR of CDR3 regions. One entry per CDR3 protein results from TCRdb running MiXCR on the multiplex PCR reads. The sample records about 420,000 distinct CDR3 sequences, 16% being singletons. The record originates from a study of regulatory T cells in long-lasting Graves disease.

The same specimen was also included in a second study, on T cells in Graves' hyperthyroidism and ophthalmopathy. That source reports: In the blood, most expanded thyroid clonotypes above 0.001 appeared as well. The model's output predicted ophthalmopathy at a median of roughly 6.9 months prior to onset.

V is TRBV5-4 and J is TRBJ1-1, with unresolved D. Sample: peripheral blood mononuclear cells (PBMCs), taken at new diagnosis, from a patient treated with antithyroid drugs. This receptor was obtained from a woman under 30 with Graves disease. CDR3 residues: CASSLDQPGLGTEAFF. CDR3 sequence (DNA): TGTGCCAGCAGCTTGGACCAGCCGGGCCTGGGGACTGAAGCTTTCTTT.